A single sample gave rise to the 11 T cell receptor beta chains below, sequenced in a study of T cell changes during pregnancy in multiple sclerosis. Clones were sequenced by immunoSEQ multiplex PCR, and TCRdb holds only the in-frame ones, with some missing. Here the sample spans 26,000 or so clones, around nine tenths being singletons. The sequencing here drew on CD4+ T cells from peripheral blood mononuclear cells, taken in the first trimester of pregnancy. Receptor source: a female donor in good health, enrolled as a control in a pregnancy study.

On this clone itself: The sample has other DNA sequences that encode this CDR3 too. The chain has TRBV5-6 and TRBJ1-4; 7 nucleotides match TRBD1. This CDR3 is built from 15 residues. The junction had 3 bases not matched to a gene; V was cut back by 0 bases and J by 4 bases. Germline-derived CDR1 and CDR2 are SGHDT and YYEEEE. CDR3 residues: CASSLGQGGNEKLFF. In nucleotides, the CDR3 is TGTGCCAGCAGCTTGGGACAGGGAGGTAATGAAAAACTGTTTTTT. Full variable domain (rest looked up from reference TRBV5-6 and TRBJ1-4): DAGVTQSPTHLIKTRGQQVTLRCSPKSGHDTVSWYQQALGQGPQFIFQYYEEEERQRGNFPDRFSGHQFPNYSSELNVNALLLGDSALYLCASSLGQGGNEKLFFGSGTQLSVL.

The V and J genes are TRBV5-4 and TRBJ2-3, with D hard to call. V dropped 2 bases and J dropped 4 bases, with 8 bases sitting between them. The germline gives CDR1 SGHNT, CDR2 YYREEE (reference sequence). The CDR3 is made up of 13 amino acids. CDR3 in DNA: TGTGCCAGCAGCTTCTCCCCGTCAGATACGCAGTATTTT. This codes for CASSFSPSDTQYF. Drawing the rest from reference TRBV5-4 and TRBJ2-3, the complete variable domain is ETGVTQSPTHLIKTRGQQVTLRCSSQSGHNTVSWYQQALGQGPQFIFQYYREEENGRGNFPPRFSGLQFPNYSSELNVNALELDDSALYLCASSFSPSDTQYFGPGTRLTVL.

The chain carries TRBV6-5 and TRBJ2-5; 11 nucleotides match TRBD2. The CDR3 is made up of 15 amino acids. After removal of 2 bases from V and 7 bases from J, the junction contained 6 bases not matched to a gene. Germline assignment: CDR1 MNHEY and CDR2 SVGAGI. This chain's CDR3 is CASSYDSGTSGTQYF. In DNA, the CDR3 is TGTGCCAGCAGTTACGACTCCGGGACTAGCGGGACCCAGTACTTC.

This rearrangement joins TRBV4-1 to TRBJ2-1; D unresolved. CDR3 size: 14 residues. Germline CDR1 reads MGHRA; CDR2 reads YSYEKL. The V and J ends lost 0 bases and 5 bases respectively, with 8 bases between them. The CDR3 DNA is TGCGCCAGCAGCCAAGATCATGCGGACAATGAGCAGTTCTTC. Translation gives CASSQDHADNEQFF.

This chain links TRBV20-1 with TRBJ2-7; D is unclear. Trimming removed 6 bases at V and 3 bases at J, with 9 bases between. Germline CDR1 reads DFQATT; CDR2 reads SNEGSKA (reference sequence). The CDR3 spans 11 residues. In nucleotides, the CDR3 is TGCAGTGCCACTACAAACTACGAGCAGTACTTC. Translation gives CSATTNYEQYF.

The V call is TRBV5-5, the J call TRBJ1-2, with 9 positions matching TRBD1. From germline, CDR1 is SGHKS and CDR2 YYEKEE (reference sequence). The ends lost 7 bases at V and 2 bases at J; junction bases unmatched: 12. This CDR3 has 16 residues. The CDR3 loop is CASLNPGQGKNYGYTF. CDR3 nucleotides: TGTGCCAGCCTCAATCCCGGACAGGGGAAGAACTATGGCTACACCTTC.

A remark on this clone: The junction shows a germline mismatch at one end, possibly a read error. The chain employs TRBV9 and TRBJ2-1, with D perhaps TRBD2 (7 bases). The length of the CDR3 is 14 residues. CDR1 is SGDLS and CDR2 is YYNGEE in the germline V gene. The CDR3 sequence: CAGSEREGDNEQFF. The CDR3 nucleotides read TGTGCCGGCAGCGAGAGGGAGGGGGACAATGAGCAGTTCTTC.

This chain uses TRBV5-8 with TRBJ2-3; 11 nucleotides agree with TRBD2. This CDR3 has 13 amino acids. Germline V gene data show CDR1 as SGHTS and CDR2 as YDEGEE. Unmatched junction bases numbered 3, after V lost 4 bases and J lost 8 bases. CDR3 region: CASSLAGGATQYF. The DNA of the CDR3 is TGTGCCAGCAGCCTAGCGGGGGGCGCTACGCAGTATTTT.

The J gene is TRBJ2-1, the V gene TRBV28; TRBD2 agrees at 7 bases. CDR1 and CDR2 (germline): MDHEN, SYDVKM. This CDR3 is built from 15 residues. The trim removed 7 bases at V and 10 bases at J, leaving 16 bases unmatched. The CDR3 loop reads CASTLSSVGGREQFF. DNA of the CDR3: TGTGCCAGCACCCTCAGTTCGGTGGGAGGGCGGGAGCAGTTCTTC.

The V gene is TRBV11-2, the J gene TRBJ2-3; tentative D call: TRBD1 (5 bases). Trimming shortened V by 5 bases and J by 2 bases, and 14 bases separated the two germline ends. The germline V gene has CDR1 SGHAT and CDR2 FQNNGV. The CDR3 loop spans 15 amino acids. CDR3 sequence reads: CASSRGSPPTDTQYF. CDR3 bases: TGTGCCAGCAGCAGGGGTTCTCCGCCCACAGATACGCAGTATTTT.

The J gene is TRBJ2-6, the V gene TRBV7-9; 10 bases align to TRBD1. Germline lookup yields CDR1 SEHNR and CDR2 FQNEAQ (reference sequence). This CDR3 comprises 16 residues. Unmatched junction bases numbered 5, after V lost 5 bases and J lost 4 bases. Here the CDR3 DNA reads TGTGCCAGCAGCCGGGGACAGGGGACAGGGGCCAACGTCCTGACTTTC. This gives the protein CASSRGQGTGANVLTF. Filled out from reference TRBV7-9 and TRBJ2-6, the complete variable domain reads DTGVSQNPRHKITKRGQNVTFRCDPISEHNRLYWYRQTLGQGPEFLTYFQNEAQLEKSRLLSDRFSAERPKGSFSTLEIQRTEQGDSAMYLCASSRGQGTGANVLTFGAGSRLTVL.